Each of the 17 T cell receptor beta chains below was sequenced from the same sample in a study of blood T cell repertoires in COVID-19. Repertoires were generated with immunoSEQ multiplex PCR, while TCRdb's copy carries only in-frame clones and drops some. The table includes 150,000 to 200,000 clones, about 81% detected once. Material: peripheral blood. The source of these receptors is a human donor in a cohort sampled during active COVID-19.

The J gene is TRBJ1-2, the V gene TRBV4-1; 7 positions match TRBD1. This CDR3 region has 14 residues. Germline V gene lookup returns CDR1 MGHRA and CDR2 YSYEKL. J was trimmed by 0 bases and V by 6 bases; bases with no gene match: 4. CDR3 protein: CASRPGQTNYGYTF. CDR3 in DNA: TGCGCCAGCAGGCCGGGACAGACTAACTATGGCTACACCTTC.

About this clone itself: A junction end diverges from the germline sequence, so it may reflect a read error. The CDR3 DNA is TGTGCTAGCAGCCAAGGACTGGGCACCTACGAGCAGTACTTC. Amino acids: CASSQGLGTYEQYF. The J gene is TRBJ2-7, the V gene TRBV7-7; possibly TRBD2 for D (5 bases). CDR3 length equals 14 residues. Germline V gene sequence: CDR1 SSHAT, CDR2 FNYEAQ (reference sequence).

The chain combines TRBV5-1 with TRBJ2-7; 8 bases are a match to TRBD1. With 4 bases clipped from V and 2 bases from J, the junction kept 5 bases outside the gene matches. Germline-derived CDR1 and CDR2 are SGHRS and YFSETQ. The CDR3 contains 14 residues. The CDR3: CASSDGQGTYEQYF. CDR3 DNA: TGCGCCAGCAGCGACGGACAGGGAACCTACGAGCAGTACTTC.

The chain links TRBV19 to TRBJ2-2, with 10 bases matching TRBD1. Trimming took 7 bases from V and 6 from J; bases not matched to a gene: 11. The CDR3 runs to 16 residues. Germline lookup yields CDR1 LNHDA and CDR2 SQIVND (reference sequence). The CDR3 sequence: CASTPGGTGVAGELFF. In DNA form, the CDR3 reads TGTGCCAGTACCCCCGGTGGGACAGGGGTGGCCGGGGAGCTGTTTTTT. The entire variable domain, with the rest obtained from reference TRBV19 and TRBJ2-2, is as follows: DGGITQSPKYLFRKEGQNVTLSCEQNLNHDAMYWYRQDPGQGLRLIYYSQIVNDFQKGDIAEGYSVSREKKESFPLTVTSAQKNPTAFYLCASTPGGTGVAGELFFGEGSRLTVL.

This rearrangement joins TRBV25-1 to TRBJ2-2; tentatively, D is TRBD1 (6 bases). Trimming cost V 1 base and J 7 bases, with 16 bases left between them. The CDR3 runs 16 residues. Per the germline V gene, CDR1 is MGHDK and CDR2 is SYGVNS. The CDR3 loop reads CASSELAGVSGGELFF. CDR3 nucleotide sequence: TGTGCCAGCAGTGAATTGGCAGGGGTTTCGGGCGGGGAGCTGTTTTTT.

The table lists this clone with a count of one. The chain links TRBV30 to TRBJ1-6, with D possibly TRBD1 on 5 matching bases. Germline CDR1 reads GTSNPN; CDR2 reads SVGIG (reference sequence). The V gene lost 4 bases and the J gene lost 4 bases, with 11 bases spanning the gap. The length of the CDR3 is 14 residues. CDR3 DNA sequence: TGTGCCTGGAAAATTGACAGATATAATTCACCCCTCCACTTT. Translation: CAWKIDRYNSPLHF. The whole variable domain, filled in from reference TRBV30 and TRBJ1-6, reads SQTIHQWPATLVQPVGSPLSLECTVEGTSNPNLYWYRQAAGRGLQLLFYSVGIGQISSEVPQNLSASRPQDRQFILSSKKLLLSDSGFYLCAWKIDRYNSPLHFGNGTRLTVT.

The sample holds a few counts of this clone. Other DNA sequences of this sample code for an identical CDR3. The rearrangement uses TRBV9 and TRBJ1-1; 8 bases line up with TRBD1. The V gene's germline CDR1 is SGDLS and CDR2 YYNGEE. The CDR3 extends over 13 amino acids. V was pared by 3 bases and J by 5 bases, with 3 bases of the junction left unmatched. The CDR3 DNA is TGTGCCAGCAGCGGGACAGGGCGAACTGAAGCTTTCTTT. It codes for CASSGTGRTEAFF.

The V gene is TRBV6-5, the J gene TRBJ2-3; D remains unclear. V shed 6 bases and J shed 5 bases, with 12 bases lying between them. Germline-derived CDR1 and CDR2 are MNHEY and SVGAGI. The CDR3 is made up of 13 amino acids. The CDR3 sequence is CASRPPSEDTQYF. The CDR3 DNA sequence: TGTGCCAGCAGGCCCCCATCAGAAGATACGCAGTATTTT.

The CDR3 DNA is TGTGCCAGCAGCCTACAGGGGGCCCTCTCTGGGGCCAACGTCCTGACTTTC. Translation: CASSLQGALSGANVLTF. The rearrangement uses TRBV3-1 (or the pseudogene TRBV3-2) and TRBJ2-6, with 9 bases matching TRBD1. CDR3 length equals 17 residues. V shed 4 bases, J shed 0 bases, and the junction held 4 bases outside the gene matches. The germline V gene encodes CDR1 LGHDT and CDR2 YNNKEL (reference sequence).

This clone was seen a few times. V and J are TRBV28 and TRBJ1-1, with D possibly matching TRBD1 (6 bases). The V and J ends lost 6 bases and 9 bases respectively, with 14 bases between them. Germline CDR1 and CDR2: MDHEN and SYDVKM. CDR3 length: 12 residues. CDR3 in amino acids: CASSLRTDKAFF. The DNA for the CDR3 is TGTGCCAGCAGCCTCAGGACAGACAAAGCTTTCTTT.

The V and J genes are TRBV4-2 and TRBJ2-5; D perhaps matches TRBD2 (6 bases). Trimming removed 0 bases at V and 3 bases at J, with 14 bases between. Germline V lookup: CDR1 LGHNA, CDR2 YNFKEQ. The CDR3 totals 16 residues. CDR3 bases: TGTGCCAGCAGCCAAGAGGTGGTTAGCGGAAAAGAGACCCAGTACTTC. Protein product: CASSQEVVSGKETQYF.

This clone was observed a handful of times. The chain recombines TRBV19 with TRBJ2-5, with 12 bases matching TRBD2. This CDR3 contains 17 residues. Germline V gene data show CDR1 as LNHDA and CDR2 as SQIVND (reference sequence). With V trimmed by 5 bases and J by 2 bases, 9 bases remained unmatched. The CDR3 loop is CASSSLAGGRRQETQYF. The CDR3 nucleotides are TGTGCCAGTAGTTCGCTAGCGGGGGGGCGAAGGCAAGAGACCCAGTACTTC. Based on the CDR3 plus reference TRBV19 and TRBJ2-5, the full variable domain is DGGITQSPKYLFRKEGQNVTLSCEQNLNHDAMYWYRQDPGQGLRLIYYSQIVNDFQKGDIAEGYSVSREKKESFPLTVTSAQKNPTAFYLCASSSLAGGRRQETQYFGPGTRLLVL.

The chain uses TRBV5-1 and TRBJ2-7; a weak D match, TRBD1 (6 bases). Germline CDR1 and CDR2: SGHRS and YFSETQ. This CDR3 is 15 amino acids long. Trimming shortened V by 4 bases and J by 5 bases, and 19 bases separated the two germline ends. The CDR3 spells CASSLNQGLSHEQYF. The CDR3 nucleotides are TGCGCCAGCAGCCTAAATCAGGGGCTATCACACGAGCAGTACTTC.

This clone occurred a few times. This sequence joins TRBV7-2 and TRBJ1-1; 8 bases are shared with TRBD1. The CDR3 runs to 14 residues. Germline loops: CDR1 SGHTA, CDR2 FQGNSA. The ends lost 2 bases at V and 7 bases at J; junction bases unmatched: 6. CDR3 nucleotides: TGTGCCAGCAGCTTAAGGCAGGGGGCGGGTGAAGCTTTCTTT. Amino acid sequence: CASSLRQGAGEAFF.

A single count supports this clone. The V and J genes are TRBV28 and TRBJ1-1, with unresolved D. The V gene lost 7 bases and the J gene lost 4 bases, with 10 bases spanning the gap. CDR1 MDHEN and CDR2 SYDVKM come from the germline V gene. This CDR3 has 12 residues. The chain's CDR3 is CASTPRSTEAFF. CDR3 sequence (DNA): TGTGCCAGCACCCCTCGGAGCACTGAAGCTTTCTTT.

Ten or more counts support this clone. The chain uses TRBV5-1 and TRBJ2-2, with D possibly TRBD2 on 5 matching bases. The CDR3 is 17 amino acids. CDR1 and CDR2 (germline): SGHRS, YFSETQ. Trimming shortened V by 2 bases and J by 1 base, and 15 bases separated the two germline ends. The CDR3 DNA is TGCGCCAGCAGCTTTCCCCCGTTCGGGGAGAACACCGGGGAGCTGTTTTTT. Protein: CASSFPPFGENTGELFF.

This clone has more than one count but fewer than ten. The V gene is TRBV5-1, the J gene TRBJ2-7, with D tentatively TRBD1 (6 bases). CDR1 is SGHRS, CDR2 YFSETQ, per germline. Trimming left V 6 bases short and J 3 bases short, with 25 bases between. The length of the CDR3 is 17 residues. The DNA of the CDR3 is TGCGCCAGCACCCGACCCGTCCCGGACAGACGCCACTACGAGCAGTACTTC. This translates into CASTRPVPDRRHYEQYF.